These 19 T cell receptor beta chains were all obtained from the same sample, sequenced in a study of blood T cell repertoires in COVID-19. The assay was immunoSEQ multiplex PCR, and TCRdb's table has in-frame clones only and misses some. The data hold 170,000 or so clones, with around 85% observed a single time. The sequencing input was PBMCs or T cells enriched from blood (not recorded which). Receptors were obtained from a man aged 40-49 years who had recovered from COVID-19.

V and J are TRBV5-8 and TRBJ2-4; 8 bases are shared with TRBD2. J gave up 5 bases and V 4 bases, and 11 bases lay outside the gene matches. The CDR3 length is 16 residues. Germline V gene data show CDR1 as SGHTS and CDR2 as YDEGEE. CDR3 protein: CASSPGGRAWQNIQYF. Written as DNA, the CDR3 is TGTGCCAGCAGCCCGGGGGGGAGGGCTTGGCAAAACATTCAGTACTTC.

The rearrangement uses TRBV9 and TRBJ2-7; 9 nucleotides match TRBD1. The CDR3 has 15 amino acids. From germline, CDR1 is SGDLS and CDR2 YYNGEE. V lost 4 bases and J lost 5; bases outside the gene matches: 10. Here the CDR3 reads CASSQAGDRDHEQYF. CDR3 DNA: TGTGCCAGCAGCCAGGCCGGGGACAGGGACCACGAGCAGTACTTC.

In this sample, this clone turned up a few times. This chain connects TRBV5-5 to TRBJ2-5, with D maybe TRBD2 (5 bases). V lost 2 bases and J 5 bases, leaving 10 bases between the germline ends. Germline CDR1 is SGHKS and CDR2 is YYEKEE (reference sequence). This CDR3 region has 13 residues. The CDR3 here is CASSFEGVETQYF. CDR3 DNA sequence: TGTGCCAGCAGCTTCGAGGGCGTGGAGACCCAGTACTTC.

The chain combines TRBV30 with TRBJ2-7; tentatively, D is TRBD1 (6 bases). Germline V lookup: CDR1 GTSNPN, CDR2 SVGIG (reference sequence). The CDR3 spans 15 residues. The V gene lost 3 bases and the J gene lost 2 bases, with 17 bases spanning the gap. The CDR3 region has the DNA TGTGCCTGGAGGAGTCCAACAGGGAGAACCTACGAGCAGTACTTC. Encoded protein: CAWRSPTGRTYEQYF. The variable domain in full, with the rest retrieved from reference TRBV30 and TRBJ2-7, is SQTIHQWPATLVQPVGSPLSLECTVEGTSNPNLYWYRQAAGRGLQLLFYSVGIGQISSEVPQNLSASRPQDRQFILSSKKLLLSDSGFYLCAWRSPTGRTYEQYFGPGTRLTVT.

This clone showed up just a few times. This chain uses TRBV28 with TRBJ1-1, with a tentative D call TRBD1 (5 bases). Trimming shortened V by 6 bases and J by 3 bases, and 29 bases separated the two germline ends. Germline V gene lookup returns CDR1 MDHEN and CDR2 SYDVKM. The CDR3 covers 19 residues. The CDR3 here is CASSLSPGLGATGDTEAFF. The CDR3 region has the DNA TGTGCCAGCAGCCTTAGCCCGGGCTTAGGGGCAACGGGGGACACTGAAGCTTTCTTT.

The V and J genes are TRBV18 and TRBJ2-3, with D maybe TRBD2 (5 bases). Germline CDR1 and CDR2: KGHSH and LQKENI. The CDR3 consists of 14 residues. The V end lost 4 bases, the J end lost 5 bases, and 13 bases lay between the germline ends. CDR3 in DNA: TGTGCCAGCTCACAAGACCGGGGAAGAGATACGCAGTATTTT. Translation gives CASSQDRGRDTQYF.

This rearrangement joins TRBV6-1 to TRBJ1-1; TRBD1 might be the D (5 bases). Trimming removed 3 bases from V and 10 bases from J, with 15 bases in between. CDR1 is MNHNS and CDR2 is SASEGT in the germline V gene. CDR3 size: 13 residues. CDR3 in DNA: TGTGCCAGCAGTGACAGCGCGGGGGTCCGAGCTTTCTTT. This translates into CASSDSAGVRAFF.

This chain joins TRBV29-1 and TRBJ1-2; D remains unclear. Trimming took 1 base from V and 11 from J, leaving 17 bases between them. The CDR3 totals 13 residues. Germline V lookup: CDR1 SQVTM, CDR2 ANQGSEA. In DNA form, the CDR3 reads TGCAGCGTTGAAGGGATAGCCTTGGGAGGATACACCTTC. Its translation: CSVEGIALGGYTF.

The rearrangement uses TRBV3-1 (or the pseudogene TRBV3-2) and TRBJ1-5; the match to TRBD1 covers 7 bases. Germline lookup yields CDR1 LGHDT and CDR2 YNNKEL (reference sequence). Losses at the gene ends were 3 bases for V and 5 bases for J; bases not matched to a gene: 1. The CDR3 has 13 residues. The CDR3 region has the DNA TGTGCCAGCAGCCATCAGGGGGATCAGCCCCAGCATTTT. Amino acids: CASSHQGDQPQHF.

This chain joins TRBV27 and TRBJ2-1; TRBD2 matches at 8 bases. Germline CDR1 and CDR2: MNHEY and SMNVEV (reference sequence). This CDR3 spans 16 amino acids. V trimming: 3 bases; J trimming: 0 bases; junction bases outside the gene matches: 4. CDR3 DNA: TGTGCCAGCAGTTTGGGCGGGGGGTACTCCTACAATGAGCAGTTCTTC. This gives the protein CASSLGGGYSYNEQFF.

The chain employs TRBV15 and TRBJ1-5; 7 bases are a match to TRBD1. V shed 1 base, J shed 5 bases, and the junction held 8 bases outside the gene matches. CDR1 is LNHNV, CDR2 YYDKDF, per germline (reference sequence). The CDR3 loop spans 16 amino acids. CDR3 sequence reads: CATSRVRAGGDQPQHF. In DNA form, the CDR3 reads TGTGCCACCAGCAGAGTCCGAGCAGGGGGAGATCAGCCCCAGCATTTT.

The chain recombines TRBV4-2 with TRBJ1-2; tentative D call: TRBD1 (6 bases). The CDR3 has 16 residues. Trimming shortened V by 0 bases and J by 4 bases, and 15 bases separated the two germline ends. Per germline, CDR1 LGHNA and CDR2 YNFKEQ. CDR3 DNA: TGTGCCAGCAGCCAAGATGGAGGACAGACCCCCTATGGCTACACCTTC. Its protein product is CASSQDGGQTPYGYTF.

This chain joins TRBV7-9 and TRBJ2-7; 9 nucleotides align to TRBD1. V lost 6 bases and J lost 2; bases outside the gene matches: 8. The germline V gene encodes CDR1 SEHNR and CDR2 FQNEAQ (reference sequence). This CDR3 contains 15 residues. CDR3 sequence: CASSHDRGGPYEQYF. CDR3 nucleotide sequence: TGTGCCAGCAGTCATGACAGGGGGGGGCCCTACGAGCAGTACTTC.

The V call is TRBV11-2, the J call TRBJ2-1; D unclear. There are 16 residues in the CDR3. The germline V gene has CDR1 SGHAT and CDR2 FQNNGV. Trimming left V 3 bases short and J 3 bases short, with 15 bases between. CDR3 nucleotides: TGTGCCAGCAGCTTGATACTCTCCCTCTACTACAATGAGCAGTTCTTC. It codes for CASSLILSLYYNEQFF.

The chain combines TRBV30 with TRBJ2-7, with TRBD1 identical over 8 bases. Germline values: CDR1 GTSNPN, CDR2 SVGIG (reference sequence). This CDR3 spans 14 amino acids. V was clipped by 4 bases and J by 5 bases; unmatched bases: 10. CDR3 protein: CAWTRVRGRNEQYF. Written as DNA, the CDR3 is TGTGCCTGGACCCGGGTCAGGGGGCGGAACGAGCAGTACTTC.

The chain joins TRBV7-8 to TRBJ1-1; 9 bases match TRBD1. Unmatched junction bases numbered 8, after V lost 5 bases and J lost 7 bases. Germline CDR1 reads SGHVS; CDR2 reads FQNEAQ. The CDR3 consists of 14 residues. The CDR3, as DNA: TGTGCCAGCAGCAAAGGGACAGGGTCCGATGAAGCTTTCTTT. It encodes CASSKGTGSDEAFF.

This rearrangement joins TRBV5-1 to TRBJ2-5; maybe TRBD2 (6 bases). CDR1 is SGHRS, CDR2 YFSETQ, per germline. Trimming removed 7 bases at V and 4 bases at J, with 17 bases between. The CDR3 covers 14 residues. CDR3 residues: CASYAGRSGETQYF. CDR3 bases: TGCGCCAGCTACGCGGGGAGGTCGGGAGAGACCCAGTACTTC.

This chain joins TRBV19 and TRBJ2-7; 14 bases are shared with TRBD2. CDR1 and CDR2 (germline): LNHDA, SQIVND (reference sequence). V shed 7 bases and J 3 bases; nucleotides not matched to a gene: 5. CDR3 size: 15 residues. The CDR3 protein is CASTPGLAGDYEQYF. DNA for the CDR3: TGTGCCAGTACCCCGGGACTAGCGGGAGACTACGAGCAGTACTTC.

The chain joins TRBV13 to TRBJ1-1; D is unclear. Germline CDR1 reads PRHDT; CDR2 reads FYEKMQ (reference sequence). The CDR3 has 12 amino acids. V lost 5 bases to trimming and J lost 6 bases, with 10 bases between them. In nucleotides, the CDR3 is TGTGCCAGCAGCCCCCCCTTCTCTGAAGCTTTCTTT. This sequence encodes CASSPPFSEAFF.